One and the same sample provided the 10 T cell receptor beta chains below, sequenced in a study of T cells in Graves' hyperthyroidism and ophthalmopathy. The TCR beta CDR3 regions underwent amplification using RNA transcripts as the source. During a first-round RT-PCR of the TCR CDR3, the HTBI primer set was used. From the multiplex PCR reads, TCRdb called clonotypes with MiXCR, one entry per CDR3 protein. The sample has some 360,000 distinct CDR3 sequences; 11% to 15% are singletons. Sequencing was carried out using blood. These TCRs come from a woman in her sixties with Graves' hyperthyroidism.

This clonotype was found many times. The chain links TRBV7-9 to TRBJ1-2; D ambiguous. The CDR3 length is 19 residues. The germline V and J ends were trimmed by 5 bases and 1 base, with 26 bases remaining between them. CDR1 and CDR2 (germline): SEHNR, FQNEAQ (reference sequence). The CDR3 nucleotides read TGTGCCAGCAGCCAGACGATGAGGACGTTTCAGTCCCTTAACTATGGCTACACCTTC. Amino acids: CASSQTMRTFQSLNYGYTF. Variable domain in full (rest from reference TRBV7-9 and TRBJ1-2): DTGVSQNPRHKITKRGQNVTFRCDPISEHNRLYWYRQTLGQGPEFLTYFQNEAQLEKSRLLSDRFSAERPKGSFSTLEIQRTEQGDSAMYLCASSQTMRTFQSLNYGYTFGSGTRLTVV.

For this clonotype: This may be a read error: a much more frequent sequence differs by one nucleotide. The chain has TRBV12-3 or TRBV12-4 and TRBJ2-1; the D is unclear. This CDR3 has 15 residues. V lost 7 bases to trimming and J lost 3 bases, with 16 bases between them. The CDR3 spells CASTLALINYNEQFF. The CDR3 coding sequence is TGTGCCAGCACTCTGGCACTTATAAACTACAATGAGCAGTTCTTC.

This clonotype has only a few counts. The genes are TRBV6-1 and TRBJ1-3; TRBD1 might be the D (6 bases). CDR1 and CDR2 from the germline V gene are MNHNS and SASEGT. This CDR3 has 16 amino acids. V dropped 9 bases and J dropped 2 bases, with 20 bases sitting between them. The chain's CDR3 is CASTSDLQGPGNTIYF. DNA of the CDR3: TGTGCCAGTACCTCGGACTTACAGGGCCCTGGAAACACCATATATTTT.

This clonotype was detected many times. The chain carries TRBV28 and TRBJ2-5; D call uncertain. Germline CDR1 and CDR2: MDHEN and SYDVKM. There are 15 residues in the CDR3. Trimming removed 5 bases from V and 0 bases from J, with 13 bases in between. The CDR3 DNA reads TGTGCCAGCAGTCGCTGGAACGCCGACCAAGAGACCCAGTACTTC. Translation: CASSRWNADQETQYF.

The rearrangement joins TRBV6-1 to TRBJ2-7, with 9 nucleotides matching TRBD1. CDR3 length: 11 residues. V shed 10 bases and J 5 bases; nucleotides not matched to a gene: 3. CDR1 and CDR2 from the germline V gene are MNHNS and SASEGT. Written as DNA, the CDR3 is TGTGCCACCCGGACAGGGGACGAGCAGTACTTC. It yields the protein CATRTGDEQYF.

This clonotype was picked up a small number of times. This chain joins TRBV27 and TRBJ2-3; 8 bases fit TRBD2. The CDR3 covers 16 residues. The V segment lost 2 bases and the J segment 4 bases; nucleotides outside the gene matches: 8. Germline values: CDR1 MNHEY, CDR2 SMNVEV (reference sequence). The CDR3 region has the DNA TGTGCCAGCAGTTTAACCGGGACTAGAGCCTCAGATACGCAGTATTTT. This gives the protein CASSLTGTRASDTQYF.

This clonotype was seen many times. The rearrangement links TRBV13 to TRBJ2-7, with D perhaps matching TRBD2 (5 bases). The germline gives CDR1 PRHDT, CDR2 FYEKMQ (reference sequence). This CDR3 is built from 14 residues. Trimming left V 5 bases short and J 2 bases short, with 13 bases between. CDR3: CASSPRGGAYEQYF. The CDR3 DNA follows: TGTGCCAGCAGCCCAAGAGGAGGAGCCTACGAGCAGTACTTC. Together with reference TRBV13 and TRBJ2-7, the CDR3 gives the full variable domain: AAGVIQSPRHLIKEKRETATLKCYPIPRHDTVYWYQQGPGQDPQFLISFYEKMQSDKGSIPDRFSAQQFSDYHSELNMSSLELGDSALYFCASSPRGGAYEQYFGPGTRLTVT.

A note on this clonotype: Just one base apart from a much larger clone, this may be a read error. The CDR3 region is CAGSPLTGLGDGYTF. The DNA of the CDR3 is TGTGCCGGCAGTCCCCTGACAGGGTTAGGGGATGGCTACACCTTC. The chain uses TRBV6-1 and TRBJ1-2; TRBD1 agrees at 7 bases. CDR1 is MNHNS and CDR2 is SASEGT in the germline V gene. The CDR3 sequence is 15 residues long.

This clonotype has at least ten counts. V is TRBV10-3 and J is TRBJ2-1; 14 bases map to TRBD2. CDR1 ENHRY and CDR2 SYGVKD come from the germline V gene. The CDR3 runs 16 residues. Trimming cost V 2 bases and J 9 bases; bases outside gene matches: 6. CDR3 sequence reads: CAISEPGTSGRTEQFF. In DNA, the CDR3 is TGTGCCATCAGTGAGCCCGGGACTAGCGGGAGAACTGAGCAGTTCTTC.

The table lists this clonotype with many counts. V usage is TRBV9 and J usage is TRBJ2-1, with TRBD2 identical over 9 bases. Losses at the gene ends were 4 bases for V and 6 bases for J; bases not matched to a gene: 8. Germline assignment: CDR1 SGDLS and CDR2 YYNGEE. This CDR3 has 15 residues. The CDR3 bases are TGTGCCAGCAGCCCTAAAGGGACTAGCAGCAATGAGCAGTTCTTC. Its translation is CASSPKGTSSNEQFF.